A selection of T cell receptor beta chains follows, all from one sample in a study of ipilimumab plus nivolumab after autologous stem cell transplantation. Measured with immunoSEQ multiplex PCR; TCRdb has only the in-frame clones, and not every one. The top ten clones hold under 25% of a sample with about 10,000 clones, roughly 69% of them seen once. The material was PBMCs, obtained in a trial of ipilimumab plus nivolumab as post-transplant consolidation. These receptors were collected from a female donor with multiple myeloma. The CDR3 runs from the conserved cysteine through the conserved F or W. Fields, in order: J gene, V gene, CDR3 length, D gene, clone size, CDR3 DNA, CDR3 protein. The D gene is left open where the match is weak. Some rows have no size entry. The others give once, few or many, or a class for an expanded clone.

J gene: TRBJ2-7; V gene: TRBV5-1; CDR3 length: 12; D gene: -; clone size: -; CDR3 DNA: TGCGCCAGCAGCTCAGGGGCGGCCGAGCAGTACTTC; CDR3 protein: CASSSGAAEQYF
J gene: TRBJ2-3; V gene: TRBV5-1; CDR3 length: 15; D gene: -; clone size: -; CDR3 DNA: TGCGCCAGCAGCTACCTCTGGGAGAGCACAGATACGCAGTATTTT; CDR3 protein: CASSYLWESTDTQYF
J gene: TRBJ1-1; V gene: TRBV19; CDR3 length: 17; D gene: -; clone size: -; CDR3 DNA: TGTGCCAGTAGTATGTTCTCGATGGAGTGGGGAGACACTGAAGCTTTCTTT; CDR3 protein: CASSMFSMEWGDTEAFF
J gene: TRBJ2-7; V gene: TRBV6-5; CDR3 length: 14; D gene: TRBD1; clone size: -; CDR3 DNA: TGTGCCAGCAGCCCGGACAGGACCGCCTACGAGCAGTACTTC; CDR3 protein: CASSPDRTAYEQYF
J gene: TRBJ2-2; V gene: TRBV11-3; CDR3 length: 15; D gene: -; clone size: -; CDR3 DNA: TGTGCCAGCAGCTTAGGGGCGGCGAACACCGGGGAGCTGTTTTTT; CDR3 protein: CASSLGAANTGELFF
J gene: TRBJ2-1; V gene: TRBV11-3; CDR3 length: 16; D gene: -; clone size: once; CDR3 DNA: TGTGCCAGCAGCCCCGGCGCGGGACTTCAGGGGAATGAGCAGTTCTTC; CDR3 protein: CASSPGAGLQGNEQFF
J gene: TRBJ2-3; V gene: TRBV5-1; CDR3 length: 17; D gene: TRBD2; clone size: -; CDR3 DNA: TGCGCCAGCAGCTGGGGAGGATTAGCGGGACGATCAGATACGCAGTATTTT; CDR3 protein: CASSWGGLAGRSDTQYF
J gene: TRBJ2-7; V gene: TRBV11-2; CDR3 length: 16; D gene: -; clone size: -; CDR3 DNA: TGTGCCAGCAGCTCCACCTGGGGCAGGACAGCCTACGAGCAGTACTTC; CDR3 protein: CASSSTWGRTAYEQYF
J gene: TRBJ2-4; V gene: TRBV9; CDR3 length: 14; D gene: -; clone size: -; CDR3 DNA: TGTGCCAGCAGCGGGTCCTTCCCCAAAAACATTCAGTACTTC; CDR3 protein: CASSGSFPKNIQYF
J gene: TRBJ2-6; V gene: TRBV28; CDR3 length: 15; D gene: -; clone size: -; CDR3 DNA: TGTGCCAGCAGTTTATTCTTGGACAGGGCCAACGTCCTGACTTTC; CDR3 protein: CASSLFLDRANVLTF
J gene: TRBJ2-1; V gene: TRBV14; CDR3 length: 17; D gene: -; clone size: -; CDR3 DNA: TGTGCCAGCAGCCAAGAGTCCCAATACACTTACCACAATGAGCAGTTCTTC; CDR3 protein: CASSQESQYTYHNEQFF
J gene: TRBJ1-1; V gene: TRBV29-1; CDR3 length: 14; D gene: -; clone size: -; CDR3 DNA: TGCAGCGCTACAACGGACAGTCCCCTCTCTGAAGCTTTCTTT; CDR3 protein: CSATTDSPLSEAFF
J gene: TRBJ2-7; V gene: TRBV6-6; CDR3 length: 15; D gene: TRBD1; clone size: -; CDR3 DNA: TGTGCCAGCAGTTACTTCGGGACAGGACTTAACGAGCAGTACTTC; CDR3 protein: CASSYFGTGLNEQYF
J gene: TRBJ1-5; V gene: TRBV2; CDR3 length: 13; D gene: -; clone size: -; CDR3 DNA: TGTGCCAGCGGGGGGGGTTTTGATCAGCCCCAGCATTTT; CDR3 protein: CASGGGFDQPQHF
J gene: TRBJ1-5; V gene: TRBV29-1; CDR3 length: 14; D gene: TRBD1; clone size: medium-sized; CDR3 DNA: TGCAGCGTTCACACAGGGGGCAGTGATCAGCCCCAGCATTTT; CDR3 protein: CSVHTGGSDQPQHF
J gene: TRBJ2-1; V gene: TRBV5-4; CDR3 length: 16; D gene: TRBD2; clone size: -; CDR3 DNA: TGTGCCAGCAGCTTGGCAGCGGGACTAGCGCACAATGAGCAGTTCTTC; CDR3 protein: CASSLAAGLAHNEQFF
J gene: TRBJ2-5; V gene: TRBV27; CDR3 length: 15; D gene: -; clone size: -; CDR3 DNA: TGTGCCAGCAGAAAAGCGGACATCTACCAAGAGACCCAGTACTTC; CDR3 protein: CASRKADIYQETQYF
J gene: TRBJ1-5; V gene: TRBV28; CDR3 length: 15; D gene: TRBD1; clone size: -; CDR3 DNA: TGTGCCAGCAGTGTAACCGGGACAGGGAGTTGGCCCCAGCATTTT; CDR3 protein: CASSVTGTGSWPQHF
J gene: TRBJ1-1; V gene: TRBV28; CDR3 length: 14; D gene: -; clone size: -; CDR3 DNA: TGTGCCATCCTCGGACAGAACCCTGGTGCTGAAGCTTTCTTT; CDR3 protein: CAILGQNPGAEAFF
J gene: TRBJ1-3; V gene: TRBV14; CDR3 length: 17; D gene: -; clone size: once; CDR3 DNA: TGTGCCAGCAGCCTAAGATACAGGTTCAGCTCTGGAAACACCATATATTTT; CDR3 protein: CASSLRYRFSSGNTIYF
J gene: TRBJ1-2; V gene: TRBV10-3; CDR3 length: 15; D gene: -; clone size: -; CDR3 DNA: TGTGCCAGTACAGGGCAACTATTAGCTAACTATGGCTACACCTTC; CDR3 protein: CASTGQLLANYGYTF
J gene: TRBJ2-1; V gene: TRBV27; CDR3 length: 13; D gene: -; clone size: -; CDR3 DNA: TGTGCCAGCAGTTTCCCCCCCGGCAATGAGCAGTTCTTC; CDR3 protein: CASSFPPGNEQFF
J gene: TRBJ1-2; V gene: TRBV7-2; CDR3 length: 15; D gene: -; clone size: -; CDR3 DNA: TGTGCCAGCAGCCCCCAACTACAGGGAGGCTATGGCTACACCTTC; CDR3 protein: CASSPQLQGGYGYTF
J gene: TRBJ1-1; V gene: TRBV30; CDR3 length: 15; D gene: -; clone size: -; CDR3 DNA: TGTGCCTGGAGTGTCCGGGGTTTAAGCTGGCCTGAAGCTTTCTTT; CDR3 protein: CAWSVRGLSWPEAFF